This TCR beta chain came from a study of control samples from healthy donors and cancer patients. V was cut by 0 bases and J by 13 bases, with 25 bases left in between. The V gene's germline CDR1 is SGDLS and CDR2 YYNGEE. The CDR3 is 16 amino acids. Assay used: immunoSEQ multiplex PCR; TCRdb lists only in-frame clones, some missing. The sample includes about 170,000 clones, just under 95% of them seen just once. V usage is TRBV9 and J usage is TRBJ1-2; D call uncertain. This TCR derives from a woman in her sixties in good health. Material: blood. The CDR3 nucleotides are TGTGCCAGCAGCGTAGGTTCGGGAGAATTAACTATGGCGGGCACCTTC. Translation gives CASSVGSGELTMAGTF.